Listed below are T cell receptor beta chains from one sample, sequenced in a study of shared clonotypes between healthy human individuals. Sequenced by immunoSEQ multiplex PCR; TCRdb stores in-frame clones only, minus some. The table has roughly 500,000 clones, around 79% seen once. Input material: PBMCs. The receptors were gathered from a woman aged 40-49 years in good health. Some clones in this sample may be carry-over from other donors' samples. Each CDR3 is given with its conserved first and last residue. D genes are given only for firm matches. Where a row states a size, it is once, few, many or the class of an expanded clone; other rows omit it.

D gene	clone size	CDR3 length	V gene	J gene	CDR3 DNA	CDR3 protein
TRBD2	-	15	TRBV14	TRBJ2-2	TGTGCCAGCAGCCCCCTAGCGGGATCCACCGGGGAGCTGTTTTTT	CASSPLAGSTGELFF
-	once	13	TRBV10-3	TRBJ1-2	TGTGCCATCAGAAAGGTCGGGGGCCATGGCTACACCTTC	CAIRKVGGHGYTF
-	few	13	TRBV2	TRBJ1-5	TGTGCCAGCAGTCAAGACCTCAATCAGCCCCAGCATTTT	CASSQDLNQPQHF
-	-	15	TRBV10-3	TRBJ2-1	TGTGCCATCAGTGAGATGCAGCGGACTGACAATGAGCAGTTCTTC	CAISEMQRTDNEQFF
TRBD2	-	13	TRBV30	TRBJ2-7	TGTGCCTGGACAGCGGGAGGGGTGGGAGAGCAGTACTTC	CAWTAGGVGEQYF
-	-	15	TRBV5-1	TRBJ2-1	TGCGCCAGCAGCAAAGGGACCAACCCTAGGGATGAGCAGTTCTTC	CASSKGTNPRDEQFF
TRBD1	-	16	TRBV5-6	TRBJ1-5	TGTGCCAGCAGCCTAGACGGGACAGGGATAAATCAGCCCCAGCATTTT	CASSLDGTGINQPQHF
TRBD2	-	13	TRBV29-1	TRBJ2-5	TGCAGCGTTGAAGCAGCTGGCCGGGGGGCCCAGTACTTC	CSVEAAGRGAQYF
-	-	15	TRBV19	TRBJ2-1	TGTGCCAGTAGTATGGAGAACCGAGTCTACAATGAGCAGTTCTTC	CASSMENRVYNEQFF
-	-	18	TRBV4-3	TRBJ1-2	TGCGCCAGCACCCTAGGTTTGGATAAGGGCAGCCTTTTCTATGGCTACACCTTC	CASTLGLDKGSLFYGYTF
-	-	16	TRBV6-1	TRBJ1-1	TGTGCCAGCAGTGCGGGATCAGGGAGCGTGTACAGTGAAGCTTTCTTT	CASSAGSGSVYSEAFF
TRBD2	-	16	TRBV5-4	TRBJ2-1	TGTGCCAGCAGCTTGGACCTAGCGGGAGGAAATAATGAGCAGTTCTTC	CASSLDLAGGNNEQFF
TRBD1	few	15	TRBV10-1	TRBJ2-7	TGCGCCAGCAGTGAGACGACAGGGGCCCTGGACGAGCAGTACTTC	CASSETTGALDEQYF
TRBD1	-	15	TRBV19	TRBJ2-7	TGTGCCAGTAGTATGTTGGGACAGGGGAGAGGCGAGCAGTACTTC	CASSMLGQGRGEQYF
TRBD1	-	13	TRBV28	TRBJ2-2	TGTGCCACACAGGGGCCCTACACCGGGGAGCTGTTTTTT	CATQGPYTGELFF
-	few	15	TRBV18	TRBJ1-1	TGTGCCAGCTCACCACCGATCGGACGGAACACTGAAGCTTTCTTT	CASSPPIGRNTEAFF
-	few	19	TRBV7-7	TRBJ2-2	TGTGCTAGCAGCTTAGTTCCGGTTAGCGGCGGATCGGGCACCGGGGAGCTGTTTTTT	CASSLVPVSGGSGTGELFF
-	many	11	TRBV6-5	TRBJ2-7	TGTGCCAGCAGTGACGTCTACGAGCAGTACTTC	CASSDVYEQYF
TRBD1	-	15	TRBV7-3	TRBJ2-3	TGTGCCAGCAGACGACAGGGGCGTAGCACAGATACGCAGTATTTT	CASRRQGRSTDTQYF
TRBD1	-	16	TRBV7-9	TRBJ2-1	TGTGCCAGCAGAACTCCTCTCGGGACAGCATTTAATGAGCAGTTCTTC	CASRTPLGTAFNEQFF
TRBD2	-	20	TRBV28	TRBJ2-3	TGTGCCAGCAGTTCCCTGACTAGCGGGAGGGCCTTTGTGAGCACAGATACGCAGTATTTT	CASSSLTSGRAFVSTDTQYF
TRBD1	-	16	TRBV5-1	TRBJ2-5	TGCGCCAGCAGCTTGGGTGGACAGGCCTCACAAGAGACCCAGTACTTC	CASSLGGQASQETQYF
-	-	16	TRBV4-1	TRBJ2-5	TGCGCCAGCAGCCAACCAACCGGGTCCCAAAAAGAGACCCAGTACTTC	CASSQPTGSQKETQYF
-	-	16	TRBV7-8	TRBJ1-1	TGTGCCAGCAGCCCCCGCGGGGGCCCTCACCTCAATGAAGCTTTCTTT	CASSPRGGPHLNEAFF
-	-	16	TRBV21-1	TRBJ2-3	TGTGCCAGCAGCAAAGCTGCGGAGTATGAATTGGATACGCAGTATTTT	CASSKAAEYELDTQYF
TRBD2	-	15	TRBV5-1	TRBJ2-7	TGCGCCAGCAGCCCGACTAGCGGGAGCTCCTACGAGCAGTACTTC	CASSPTSGSSYEQYF
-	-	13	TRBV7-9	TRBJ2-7	TGTGCCAGCAGTACCGGGACCACGGGGGAGCAGTACTTC	CASSTGTTGEQYF
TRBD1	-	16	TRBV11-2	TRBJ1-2	TGTGCCAGCAGCCTCCACGCAGGGGGCGCGATCTATGGCTACACCTTC	CASSLHAGGAIYGYTF
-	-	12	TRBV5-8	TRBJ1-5	TGTGCCAGCAGCCTACAGGTTCAGCCCCAGCATTTT	CASSLQVQPQHF
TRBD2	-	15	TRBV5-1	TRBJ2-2	TGCGCCAGCAGCTTTGGACTAGCGGACACCGGGGAGCTGTTTTTT	CASSFGLADTGELFF
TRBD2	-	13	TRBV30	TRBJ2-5	TGTGCCTGGAGTACTAGGGGAGGGGAGACCCAGTACTTC	CAWSTRGGETQYF
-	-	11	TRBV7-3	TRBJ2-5	TGTGCCAGCAGCTACACAGAGACCCAGTACTTC	CASSYTETQYF
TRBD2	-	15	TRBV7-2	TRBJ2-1	TGTGCCAGCAGCCCGATGTTGGGAGGGCCGTTTGAGCAGTTCTTC	CASSPMLGGPFEQFF
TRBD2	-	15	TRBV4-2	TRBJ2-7	TGTGCCAGCAGCCAAGATAGCGGGAGGGCCTACGAGCAGTACTTC	CASSQDSGRAYEQYF
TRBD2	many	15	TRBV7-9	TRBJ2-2	TGTGCCAGCAGCTTGACTAGCGCGAACACCGGGGAGCTGTTTTTT	CASSLTSANTGELFF
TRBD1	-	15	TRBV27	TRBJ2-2	TGTGCCAGCAGGGACAGGGGATCGAACACCGGGGAGCTGTTTTTT	CASRDRGSNTGELFF
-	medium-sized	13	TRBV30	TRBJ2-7	TGTGCCTCGCCGGGACCGTCCATCTACGAGCAGTACTTC	CASPGPSIYEQYF
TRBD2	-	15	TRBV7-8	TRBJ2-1	TGTGCCAGCAGGCTTACTAGCGGGATAGGTAATGAGCAGTTCTTC	CASRLTSGIGNEQFF
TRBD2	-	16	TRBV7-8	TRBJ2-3	TGTGCCAGCAGCGGCGATAGCGGGAGGGGGAAAGATACGCAGTATTTT	CASSGDSGRGKDTQYF
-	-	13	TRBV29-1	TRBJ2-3	TGCAGCTACACTAAGGGTAGCACAGATACGCAGTATTTT	CSYTKGSTDTQYF
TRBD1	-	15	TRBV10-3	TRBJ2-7	TGTGCCATCAGTAAGACAGGGGGCGACTCCTACGAGCAGTACTTC	CAISKTGGDSYEQYF
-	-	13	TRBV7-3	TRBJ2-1	TGTGCCAGCAGCTTGAACGCTTACAATGAGCAGTTCTTC	CASSLNAYNEQFF
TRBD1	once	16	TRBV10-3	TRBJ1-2	TGTGCCATCAGTGAAGTCTCTACAGGGGGAGGCTATGGCTACACCTTC	CAISEVSTGGGYGYTF